This record covers a single TCR beta chain. The CDR3 has 14 amino acids. The germline CDR1 and CDR2 sequences are SGDLS and YYNGEE. Trimming stripped 0 bases from V and 1 base from J, with 7 bases between. The study drew participants aged roughly 18 to 89 years from roughly 25 US areas. Grouping used clinical history reported by participants in a survey and questionnaire. This record belongs to a study of blood T cell repertoires in COVID-19. As for the study in general: The cDNA or gDNA used as material had been derived from T cells, B-cell-depleted T cells, or PBMCs.

Produced via immunoSEQ multiplex PCR; TCRdb's table is partial and in-frame only. The table records about 220,000 clones, around 91% of them present only once. The J gene is TRBJ1-1, the V gene TRBV9, with D unclear. What was sequenced was PBMCs or T cells enriched from blood (not recorded which). The sequence derives from a woman between 18 and 29 years old in a cohort exposed to, infected with or recovered from COVID-19 (not recorded which). The CDR3 DNA reads TGTGCCAGCAGCGTAGATTCCGGGAACACTGAAGCTTTCTTT. It specifies CASSVDSGNTEAFF. Drawing the rest from reference TRBV9 and TRBJ1-1, the complete variable domain is DSGVTQTPKHLITATGQRVTLRCSPRSGDLSVYWYQQSLDQGLQFLIQYYNGEERAKGNILERFSAQQFPDLHSELNLSSLELGDSALYFCASSVDSGNTEAFFGQGTRLTVV.